The text below deals with one TCR beta chain. Its antigen is not yet known. No much larger clonotype is one base removed from it; base qualities were not supplied. The sample originates from a study of blood T cell repertoires in COVID-19 (dated by TCRdb to about 2020). Some background on the complete study: Collaborator samples came from the United States, Italy and Spain and covered acute and convalescent phases of COVID-19. The repertoires were released in a freely available public database meant as a resource for research on the immune response to SARS-CoV-2. Where available, HLA class I and class II types were taken from metadata supplied by the sample provider and were not determined by assay-based typing. The sample metadata nearly always contained a de-identified subject ID, COVID-19 status, age in years and sex. The samples were drawn from the first 160 participants of the ongoing ImmuneRACE study and from about 1,200 subjects provided by 6 global collaborators. The material from the prospective study consisted of cDNA or gDNA derived from T cells, B-cell-depleted T cells, or PBMCs. The dataset comprised deeply sampled blood TCRbeta repertoires from subjects exposed to, actively infected with, or recovered from COVID-19. Summary of the overall study and its limitations: The quantity of clinical and demographic metadata differed by source and by participant and was supplied without curation.

Enrolling through a virtual design, the prospective study's participants ranged in age from roughly 18 to 90 years and lived across about two dozen United States geographic areas. To assign participants to cohorts, the prospective study relied on clinical history that participants themselves reported in a screening survey and a study questionnaire. Exposed participants had been in contact, within 2 weeks of entering the study, with a person who had a PCR-confirmed or clinician-diagnosed case of COVID-19. In the prospective study, whole blood, serum and a nasopharyngeal or oropharyngeal swab were collected from each participant by mobile phlebotomists. Additional blood draws and questionnaires over a 2-month period could optionally be provided by prospective study participants. Blood samples from the prospective study were shipped frozen or at room temperature prior to DNA extraction. Trimming costs V 2 bases and J 0 bases, and their ends lie 11 bases apart. Reading from cysteine to phenylalanine, the CDR3 counts 16 amino acids. Of the read, only the CDR3 DNA is kept; its 48 bases are in frame from base 1. CDR1 SGHDN and CDR2 FVKESK are derived from the germline V gene.

TCRbeta CDR3 regions were amplified from genomic DNA using the immunoSEQ Assay, a bias-controlled multiplex PCR. In the authors' own workflow: The number of nucleated cells in each sample was estimated by amplification of reference gene primers within the assay. To quantify the absolute abundance of each unique TCRbeta CDR3 rearrangement, sequence reads were collapsed and filtered. For each sample, productive Simpson clonality was calculated as the square root of Simpson's diversity index over productive rearrangements. In TCRdb, the immuneACCESS table is reduced to in-frame sequences with V and J assigned. These tables do not hold every clone; where another copy was compared, an unresolved V gene accounts for under half, and the others remain unexplained. Clonal size and the V and J genes are those of that table, whereas D and trimming came from the DNA. The sample table holds around 250,000 clones, of which approximately 88% were seen once. Of the sample, 2.5% to 3.5% falls within the top ten clones.

The specimen sequenced was PBMCs or T cells enriched from blood (not recorded which). The TCR originated in a woman aged 35 to 49 who had been exposed to COVID-19. The chain is encoded by TRBV14 joined to TRBJ1-3; no D gene is confidently identified. The encoded CDR3 is CASSQHGSSSGNTIYF. Read as DNA, the sequence is TGTGCCAGCAGCCAACACGGGTCTAGCTCTGGAAACACCATATATTTT.